Listed below are T cell receptor beta chains from one sample, sequenced in a study of shared clonotypes between healthy human individuals. Generated by immunoSEQ multiplex PCR, the TCRdb table keeps only in-frame clones and is missing some. The data contain more than 2 million clones, roughly 95% of them singletons. The sequenced sample was naive CD4+ T cells sorted from blood. The receptors here all came from a man younger than 30 in good health. CDR3s include the opening cysteine and the closing phenylalanine or tryptophan. A D gene is named only where the DNA matches it firmly. Clone size is stated in some rows and not others, as once, few, many or a class when expanded.

clone size,D gene,V gene,J gene,CDR3 DNA,CDR3 protein
.,TRBD2,TRBV6-1,TRBJ2-7,TGTGCCAGCAGTGAAAGCGGACTAGCGGGGAACTCCTACGAGCAGTACTTC,CASSESGLAGNSYEQYF
.,.,TRBV10-2,TRBJ2-1,TGCGCCAGCAGTAATTCCTACAATGAGCAGTTCTTC,CASSNSYNEQFF
.,TRBD1,TRBV13,TRBJ2-7,TGTGCCAGCAGCTTCGGGACAGGGGCCTACGAGCAGTACTTC,CASSFGTGAYEQYF
.,.,TRBV5-6,TRBJ1-6,TGTGCCAGCAGCCAGGGACGGAGGTATTCACCCCTCCACTTT,CASSQGRRYSPLHF
.,.,TRBV15,TRBJ2-1,TGTGCCACCAGAGCTCAGGGGGGTGTTGGTAATGAGCAGTTCTTC,CATRAQGGVGNEQFF
.,TRBD2,TRBV7-9,TRBJ2-7,TGTGCCAGCAGGAAAGACGGACTAGCGGACTACGAGCAGTACTTC,CASRKDGLADYEQYF
.,TRBD2,TRBV2,TRBJ2-3,TGTGCCAGCGGTAGCGGGGGTTTAAGCACAGATACGCAGTATTTT,CASGSGGLSTDTQYF
.,.,TRBV30,TRBJ2-7,TGTGCCTGGAGTGTATCCCCCAGGGTAGAGCAGTACTTC,CAWSVSPRVEQYF
.,.,TRBV27,TRBJ2-7,TGTGCCAGCACCCCGGACAGCCTAAACTCCTACGAGCAGTACTTC,CASTPDSLNSYEQYF
.,.,TRBV4-1,TRBJ1-4,TGCGCCAGCAGCCAAGAGTTGGCCAGGGAGGAAAAACTGTTTTTT,CASSQELAREEKLFF
.,TRBD2,TRBV28,TRBJ2-2,TGTGCCAGCAGTTATAAGGGGACTAGCGGGTTCGGGGAGCTGTTTTTT,CASSYKGTSGFGELFF
.,TRBD2,TRBV5-4,TRBJ2-2,TGTGCCAGCAGCCTGGGGGGTAGCGGGACGAACACCGGGGAGCTGTTTTTT,CASSLGGSGTNTGELFF
.,.,TRBV5-1,TRBJ2-1,TGCGCCAGCAGGTGGACAAACTCCTACAATGAGCAGTTCTTC,CASRWTNSYNEQFF
.,.,TRBV7-9,TRBJ2-1,TGTGCCAGCAGCTTACAAGGACTTACGAACGATGAGCAGTTCTTC,CASSLQGLTNDEQFF
.,TRBD1,TRBV15,TRBJ2-4,TGTGCCACCAGCAGAGACTCACCCCGGACAGGGGGCGGAAACATTCAGTACTTC,CATSRDSPRTGGGNIQYF
.,.,TRBV7-9,TRBJ1-5,TGTGCCAGCAGGGGGCAGCCCCAGCATTTT,CASRGQPQHF
once,TRBD2,TRBV27,TRBJ2-2,TGTGCCAGCAGTTTTATGTTGCGGGGGGTTGGAGGGGAGCTGTTTTTT,CASSFMLRGVGGELFF
.,TRBD1,TRBV9,TRBJ1-2,TGTGCCAGCAGCGCCCCGACAGGGAGGAGAAATAGCTATGGCTACACCTTC,CASSAPTGRRNSYGYTF
.,.,TRBV4-2,TRBJ2-2,TGTGCCAGCAGCCAAATTCCCCGGAACACCGGGGAGCTGTTTTTT,CASSQIPRNTGELFF
.,.,TRBV5-1,TRBJ2-3,TGCGCCAGCAGCTTGGGTCAGACCACAGATACGCAGTATTTT,CASSLGQTTDTQYF
.,.,TRBV7-2,TRBJ1-1,TGTGCCAGCAGCTTAGTCATACTGAACACTGAAGCTTTCTTT,CASSLVILNTEAFF
.,.,TRBV6-5,TRBJ2-3,TGTGCCAGCAGTTACGTGTTCTCAGATACGCAGTATTTT,CASSYVFSDTQYF